The 21 T cell receptor beta chains in this list originate from one sample, sequenced in a study of T-cell reconstitution after alpha-beta-depleted transplantation in children. For TCRbeta, the library was prepared with unique molecular identifiers. TCRdb independently ran MiXCR on the PCR reads; one entry per CDR3 protein. The sample lists 130,000 to 150,000 distinct CDR3 sequences, more than 8% occurring once. Source: PBMCs, mostly from graft donor cells, taken 180 days after TCRalphabeta/CD19-depleted stem cell transplant. These TCRs come from a female patient aged 2 to 10 who had a stem cell transplant for congenital amegakaryocytic thrombocytopenia, so the T cells may come from the graft donor.

The chain links TRBV5-2 to TRBJ2-2; the listed D gene, TRBD1, was not tested against the DNA. TRBV5-2 is an annotated pseudogene. This CDR3 region has 16 residues. Written as DNA, the CDR3 is TGTGCCATGGGCCTTCGGCCCCCCTGCGACACCGGGGAGCTGTTTTTT. The encoded protein is CAMGLRPPCDTGELFF.

Only a few counts were recorded for this clonotype. The chain uses TRBV12-3 or TRBV12-4 and TRBJ1-1, with D perhaps matching TRBD1 (6 bases). This CDR3 spans 11 amino acids. With 3 bases removed from V and 11 bases from J, the gap between germline ends came to 10 bases. The DNA for the CDR3 is TGTGCCAGCAGTTTCTGGGGGGCTGCTTTCTTT. Translation gives CASSFWGAAFF.

This clonotype occurred many times. The chain couples TRBV5-1 to TRBJ2-3, with 9 bases matching TRBD1. CDR1 and CDR2 from the germline V gene are SGHRS and YFSETQ. V lost 3 bases, J lost 5 bases, and 16 bases stayed unmatched. The CDR3 covers 18 residues. CDR3 sequence: CASSSGTGRTWIVDTQYF. The CDR3 nucleotides read TGCGCCAGCAGCTCCGGGACAGGGCGCACGTGGATCGTAGATACGCAGTATTTT. Full variable domain (outside the CDR3, taken from reference TRBV5-1 and TRBJ2-3): KAGVTQTPRYLIKTRGQQVTLSCSPISGHRSVSWYQQTPGQGLQFLFEYFSETQRNKGNFPGRFSGRQFSNSRSEMNVSTLELGDSALYLCASSSGTGRTWIVDTQYFGPGTRLTVL.

This clonotype was found many times. The gene calls are TRBV11-2 and TRBJ2-3, with 10 positions matching TRBD2. Germline V gene data show CDR1 as SGHAT and CDR2 as FQNNGV. The CDR3 is 17 amino acids. V dropped 4 bases and J dropped 5; count of bases not matched to a gene: 12. The CDR3: CASSSFLAGVDVDTQYF. The DNA of the CDR3 is TGTGCCAGCAGCTCCTTTCTAGCGGGAGTGGATGTAGATACGCAGTATTTT.

There are many counts of this clonotype. The chain couples TRBV7-9 to TRBJ1-1; D is uncertain. The CDR3 length is 14 residues. Germline assignment: CDR1 SEHNR and CDR2 FQNEAQ (reference sequence). Trimming shortened V by 1 base and J by 6 bases, and 12 bases separated the two germline ends. The CDR3 coding sequence is TGTGCCAGCAGCTTAGGGAGGGTCCCGGCTGAAGCTTTCTTT. This translates into CASSLGRVPAEAFF.

This clonotype has a count of ten or more. The chain carries TRBV3-1 and TRBJ1-1, with TRBD1 as a possible D gene (6 bases). Trimming cost V 6 bases and J 2 bases, with 10 bases left between them. CDR3 length: 13 residues. Germline V lookup: CDR1 LGHDT, CDR2 YNNKEL (reference sequence). The CDR3 sequence: CASRKGGNTEAFF. Written as DNA, the CDR3 is TGTGCCAGCAGGAAGGGGGGAAACACTGAAGCTTTCTTT.

This clonotype appeared a few times. The chain links TRBV29-1 to TRBJ1-1, with a tentative D call TRBD1 (5 bases). V lost 7 bases and J lost 3, with 15 bases in between. CDR1 and CDR2 (germline): SQVTM, ANQGSEA. There are 13 residues in the CDR3. CDR3 region: CSGAPGGDTEAFF. CDR3 bases: TGCAGCGGAGCCCCGGGGGGAGACACTGAAGCTTTCTTT.

This clonotype was observed at least ten times. This chain links TRBV10-3 with TRBJ2-3; no firm D call. The CDR3 is 11 residues long. Trimming removed 3 bases from V and 6 bases from J, with 4 bases in between. CDR1 ENHRY and CDR2 SYGVKD come from the germline V gene. Written as DNA, the CDR3 is TGTGCCATCAGTGACAGGGATACGCAGTATTTT. Its translation: CAISDRDTQYF.

The table lists this clonotype with many counts. This rearrangement joins TRBV20-1 to TRBJ2-5; 8 bases align to TRBD2. CDR1 is DFQATT, CDR2 SNEGSKA, per germline (reference sequence). This CDR3 has 13 residues. The trim removed 3 bases at V and 5 bases at J, leaving 5 bases unmatched. CDR3 loop: CSASGGAGETQYF. In DNA, the CDR3 is TGCAGTGCTAGCGGGGGGGCCGGCGAGACCCAGTACTTC.

This clonotype was counted at least ten times. V gene TRBV20-1 combines with J gene TRBJ1-6, with D possibly matching TRBD1 (5 bases). Trimming took off 0 bases at V and 18 bases at J, with 18 bases between the two ends. The CDR3 consists of 13 residues. Germline loops: CDR1 DFQATT, CDR2 SNEGSKA (reference sequence). The CDR3 here is CSAREGTKFLYHF. The CDR3, as DNA: TGCAGTGCTAGAGAGGGGACCAAGTTTCTCTACCACTTT.

Many counts were recorded for this clonotype. The V call is TRBV12-3 or TRBV12-4, the J call TRBJ2-7; D not resolved. Trimming removed 5 bases at V and 4 bases at J, with 9 bases between. The CDR3 length is 12 residues. The CDR3 sequence: CASSPREYEQYF. The CDR3 nucleotides read TGTGCCAGCAGTCCCCGTGAGTACGAGCAGTACTTC.

This chain joins TRBV20-1 and TRBJ1-5; D remains unclear. Germline V gene sequence: CDR1 DFQATT, CDR2 SNEGSKA (reference sequence). The CDR3 has 15 residues. Trimming shortened V by 0 bases and J by 0 bases, and 9 bases separated the two germline ends. CDR3 nucleotide sequence: TGCAGTGCTAGAGAGACGTCTTTTAGCAATCAGCCCCAGCATTTT. It codes for CSARETSFSNQPQHF.

V and J are TRBV20-1 and TRBJ2-3, with TRBD2 as a possible D gene (5 bases). The ends were cut back, 4 bases at V and 2 bases at J, with 10 bases in the middle. From germline, CDR1 is DFQATT and CDR2 SNEGSKA (reference sequence). The CDR3 runs to 13 residues. In DNA form, the CDR3 reads TGCAGTGCTACTTACGGGGACACAGATACGCAGTATTTT. Protein: CSATYGDTDTQYF.

This clonotype has only a few counts. The chain combines TRBV6-1 with TRBJ2-7; the match to TRBD1 covers 7 bases. This CDR3 has 13 residues. CDR1 and CDR2 from the germline V gene are MNHNS and SASEGT. Trimming cost V 5 bases and J 3 bases; bases outside gene matches: 4. The CDR3 sequence: CASSRGGLYEQYF. CDR3 coding DNA: TGTGCCAGCAGTCGAGGGGGCCTCTACGAGCAGTACTTC.

This clonotype was picked up a small number of times. This chain joins TRBV12-3 or TRBV12-4 and TRBJ2-3; tentatively, D is TRBD1 or TRBD2 (5 bases each). The CDR3 consists of 15 residues. V was cut by 2 bases and J by 4 bases, with 13 bases left in between. The CDR3 reads CASSLMGPRADTQYF. The CDR3 nucleotides are TGTGCCAGCAGTTTAATGGGACCCCGGGCAGATACGCAGTATTTT.

The V and J genes are TRBV27 and TRBJ2-7, with TRBD1 as a possible D gene (6 bases). Trimming removed 3 bases from V and 4 bases from J, with 13 bases in between. This CDR3 has 14 amino acids. The germline CDR1 and CDR2 sequences are MNHEY and SMNVEV (reference sequence). The CDR3 loop reads CASSFSGQSYEQYF. The CDR3 DNA reads as TGTGCCAGCAGTTTTTCCGGACAGTCATACGAGCAGTACTTC.

V and J are TRBV5-1 and TRBJ2-3; D could derive from TRBD1 or TRBD2 (5 bases each). The V end lost 1 base, the J end lost 0 bases, and 15 bases lay between the germline ends. The CDR3 contains 17 residues. Germline lookup yields CDR1 SGHRS and CDR2 YFSETQ. The CDR3 protein is CASSLIGGTTSTDTQYF. The CDR3 DNA reads as TGCGCCAGCAGCTTGATTGGGGGTACTACTAGCACAGATACGCAGTATTTT.

In its sample, this clonotype was seen a few times. The chain has TRBV3-1 and TRBJ2-3; D ambiguous. The V gene lost 3 bases and the J gene lost 2 bases, with 9 bases spanning the gap. This CDR3 is 14 amino acids long. Germline assignment: CDR1 LGHDT and CDR2 YNNKEL (reference sequence). CDR3 amino acids: CASSHRTLTDTQYF. CDR3 coding DNA: TGTGCCAGCAGCCATCGGACCCTCACAGATACGCAGTATTTT.

This clonotype was detected only a few times. CDR3 amino acids: CASSLTAVWQSHEQYF. CDR3 sequence (DNA): TGTGCCAGCAGCTTGACCGCCGTTTGGCAGTCCCACGAGCAGTACTTC. The chain combines TRBV7-8 with TRBJ2-7; D call uncertain. There are 16 residues in the CDR3. The V end lost 3 bases, the J end lost 5 bases, and 20 bases lay between the germline ends. Germline V lookup: CDR1 SGHVS, CDR2 FQNEAQ.

This clonotype was recorded many times. The chain combines TRBV5-6 with TRBJ2-2; no definite D call. CDR3 length: 14 residues. Trimming cost V 0 bases and J 7 bases, with 10 bases left between them. Germline lookup yields CDR1 SGHDT and CDR2 YYEEEE. CDR3 in amino acids: CASSLVSAFGELFF. CDR3 bases: TGTGCCAGCAGCTTGGTCTCGGCATTCGGGGAGCTGTTTTTT.

V usage is TRBV11-2 and J usage is TRBJ2-5; D is ambiguous. From germline, CDR1 is SGHAT and CDR2 FQNNGV. The CDR3 runs to 18 residues. V lost 5 bases to trimming and J lost 2 bases, with 24 bases between them. Here the CDR3 DNA reads TGTGCCAGCAGCCTGCCCGCACATGACCCAGCCGCTCAAGAGACCCAGTACTTC. The encoded protein is CASSLPAHDPAAQETQYF. Full variable domain (remainder filled in from reference TRBV11-2 and TRBJ2-5): EAGVAQSPRYKIIEKRQSVAFWCNPISGHATLYWYQQILGQGPKLLIQFQNNGVVDDSQLPKDRFSAERLKGVDSTLKIQPAKLEDSAVYLCASSLPAHDPAAQETQYFGPGTRLLVL.